The clone carrying this T cell receptor (beta chain) was picked up a small number of times. The antigen is undetermined. TCRdb itself ran the 5' RACE reads through MiXCR, one entry per CDR3 protein. Of roughly 86,000 distinct CDR3 sequences listed, about 15% are singletons. This entry belongs to a study of T-cell memory formation after mild COVID-19. The overall study: TCR clusters largely stayed donor specific. Notes on the study in general: Contracting clones from day 15 to 85 had balanced CD4/CD8; later expanders favoured CD4+. Detection of some responders pre-infection suggested pre-existing cross-reactive memory T cells participated.

Germline V gene sequence: CDR1 MGHRA, CDR2 YSYEKL. Between the trimmed V and J ends, which lost 3 bases and 8 bases, there was a span of 17 bases. The CDR3 has 15 amino acids. The receptor was derived from a man aged 18 to 30 who had mild COVID-19 (a few samples of this study predate the infection). Cell type and time point are not known. The rearrangement uses TRBV4-1 and TRBJ1-5; tentatively, D is TRBD1 (6 bases). Material: PBMCs or a T cell subset sorted from them (not recorded which). The CDR3 sequence: CASSHGRGATEPQHF. The CDR3 DNA follows: TGCGCCAGCAGCCATGGGAGGGGGGCCACCGAGCCCCAGCATTTT.